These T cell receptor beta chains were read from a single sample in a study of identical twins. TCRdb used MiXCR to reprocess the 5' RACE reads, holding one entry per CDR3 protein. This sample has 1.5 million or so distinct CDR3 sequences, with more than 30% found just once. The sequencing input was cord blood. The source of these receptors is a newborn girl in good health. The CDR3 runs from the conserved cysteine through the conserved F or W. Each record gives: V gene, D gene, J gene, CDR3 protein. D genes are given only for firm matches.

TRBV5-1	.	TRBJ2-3	CASSLANTDTQYF
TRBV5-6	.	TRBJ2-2	CASSPGQTGELFF
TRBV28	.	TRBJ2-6	CASRPEGSGANVLTF
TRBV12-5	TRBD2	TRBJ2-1	CASGLVLPSGRARDNEQFF
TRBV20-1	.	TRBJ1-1	CSARDPRGDTEAFF
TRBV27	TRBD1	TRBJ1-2	CASSLRWGQVNYGYTF
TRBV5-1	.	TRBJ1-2	CASSFWGTSYGYTF
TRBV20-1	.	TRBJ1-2	CSVRNYDYTF
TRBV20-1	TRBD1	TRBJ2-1	CSANRGAEQFF
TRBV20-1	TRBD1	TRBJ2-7	CSASLPGQEDYEQYF
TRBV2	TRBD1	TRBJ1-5	CASTDRVGNQPQHF
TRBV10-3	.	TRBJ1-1	CAISEGVKRNTEAFF
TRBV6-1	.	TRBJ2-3	CASSFSVSSTDTQYF
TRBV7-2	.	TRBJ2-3	CASSLTAASRDTQYF
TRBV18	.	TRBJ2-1	CASSPYLGNEQFF
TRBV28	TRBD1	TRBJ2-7	CASRPDRVGYEQYF